This TCR beta chain was recovered during a study of Graves' ophthalmopathy and Graves' hyperthyroidism. The V and J ends lost 8 bases and 11 bases, in that order; junction bases with no gene match: 12. Per the germline V gene, CDR1 is ENHRY and CDR2 is SYGVKD. The CDR3 runs 14 residues. Only a few counts were recorded for this clonotype. What it binds is not known. The hyperthyroidism patients, aged 18 to 65, had been newly diagnosed, with under 2 months' duration. If patients had other autoimmune diseases, uncontrolled infections, pregnancy or lactation, they were excluded. RNA transcripts were the source from which TCR beta CDR3 regions were amplified. Second-round multiplex PCR came after a first-round RT-PCR that employed HTBI primers. TCRdb called the multiplex PCR reads again in MiXCR, with one record for every CDR3 protein. This table holds about 1.2 million distinct CDR3 sequences, about two fifths found once.

Study-wide findings and caveats: A 13-signature model separated ophthalmopathy from stable hyperthyroidism, reaching roughly 85% sensitivity and around 83% specificity cross-validated.

The sample consisted of peripheral blood or thyroid tissue (not recorded which). This TCR was sampled from an adult man with Graves' hyperthyroidism. V is TRBV10-3 and J is TRBJ1-6; 7 bases match TRBD1. CDR3 in amino acids: CAIGVRQGETPLHF. CDR3 coding DNA: TGTGCCATCGGGGTAAGGCAGGGGGAGACACCCCTCCACTTT.